Listed below are T cell receptor beta chains from one sample, sequenced in a study of blood T cell repertoires in COVID-19. Using immunoSEQ multiplex PCR, the repertoire was profiled, and TCRdb retains in-frame clones only, with some absent. The profile shows over 150,000 clones, 89% of them singletons. Sequenced input: peripheral blood. Receptors were obtained from a man between 18 and 29 years old who had recovered from COVID-19. Both conserved end residues are part of each CDR3. Each record gives: J gene, V gene, clone size, D gene, CDR3 DNA, CDR3 protein. The D gene is left open where the match is weak. Clone size is stated in some rows and not others, as once, few, many or a class when expanded.

j_gene: TRBJ2-5
v_gene: TRBV5-1
abundance: -
d_gene: TRBD1
CDR3nt: TGCGCCAGCAGCCCCGGGACAGGACAAGAGACCCAGTACTTC
CDR3aa: CASSPGTGQETQYF

j_gene: TRBJ2-7
v_gene: TRBV4-3
abundance: few
d_gene: TRBD2
CDR3nt: TGCGCCAGCAGCCAAGATAACGGCGGTAGCGGGAGGTCCCACGAGCAGTACTTC
CDR3aa: CASSQDNGGSGRSHEQYF

j_gene: TRBJ2-7
v_gene: TRBV7-6
abundance: -
d_gene: -
CDR3nt: TGTGCCAGCAGCTTAGGTCGGGGGAAGTCGAACTACGAGCAGTACTTC
CDR3aa: CASSLGRGKSNYEQYF

j_gene: TRBJ2-2
v_gene: TRBV11-2
abundance: -
d_gene: TRBD2
CDR3nt: TGTGCCAGCAGCCCCGGACTAGCGCCGAACACCGGGGAGCTGTTTTTT
CDR3aa: CASSPGLAPNTGELFF

j_gene: TRBJ2-7
v_gene: TRBV7-2
abundance: -
d_gene: TRBD2
CDR3nt: TGTGCCAGCAGCTCAGCTAGCGGGAGGGGCGAGCAGTACTTC
CDR3aa: CASSSASGRGEQYF

j_gene: TRBJ1-1
v_gene: TRBV7-3
abundance: -
d_gene: -
CDR3nt: TGTGCCAGCAGCTTAACGGGAGAGACTGAAGCTTTCTTT
CDR3aa: CASSLTGETEAFF

j_gene: TRBJ2-5
v_gene: TRBV20-1
abundance: -
d_gene: -
CDR3nt: TGCAGTGCTCCTGAAGAGACCCAGTACTTC
CDR3aa: CSAPEETQYF

j_gene: TRBJ1-1
v_gene: TRBV6-5
abundance: -
d_gene: TRBD1
CDR3nt: TGTGCCGTTCAGGGGGCGGGAACTGAAGCTTTCTTT
CDR3aa: CAVQGAGTEAFF

j_gene: TRBJ2-3
v_gene: TRBV28
abundance: -
d_gene: TRBD2
CDR3nt: TGTGCCAGCGCCGCGGGAGTCGCGGGCACAGATACGCAGTATTTT
CDR3aa: CASAAGVAGTDTQYF

j_gene: TRBJ1-4
v_gene: TRBV11-1
abundance: few
d_gene: -
CDR3nt: TGTGCCAGCAGCTTAGGACGGACTGCAACTAATGAAAAACTGTTTTTT
CDR3aa: CASSLGRTATNEKLFF

j_gene: TRBJ2-7
v_gene: TRBV14
abundance: -
d_gene: -
CDR3nt: TGTGCCAGCAGCGGGGGACAATCAACCTACGAGCAGTACTTC
CDR3aa: CASSGGQSTYEQYF

j_gene: TRBJ2-3
v_gene: TRBV10-3
abundance: -
d_gene: TRBD1
CDR3nt: TGTGCCATTCAAGACAGGGGGCCTACAGATACGCAGTATTTT
CDR3aa: CAIQDRGPTDTQYF

j_gene: TRBJ2-5
v_gene: TRBV12-3/TRBV12-4
abundance: -
d_gene: -
CDR3nt: TGTGCCAGCAGTTTGGAGACGACCCAGTACTTC
CDR3aa: CASSLETTQYF

j_gene: TRBJ2-1
v_gene: TRBV10-3
abundance: -
d_gene: -
CDR3nt: TGTGCCATCAGCACGACAGTGGGAGAGCAGTTCTTC
CDR3aa: CAISTTVGEQFF

j_gene: TRBJ2-7
v_gene: TRBV6-6
abundance: -
d_gene: TRBD2
CDR3nt: TGTGCCAGCAGTCCGACTAGCGGGGCCACCTACGAGCAGTACTTC
CDR3aa: CASSPTSGATYEQYF

j_gene: TRBJ1-2
v_gene: TRBV30
abundance: -
d_gene: TRBD1
CDR3nt: TGTGCCTGGAAAAATTTCGGGACAGGGGAGGGTGGCTACACCTTC
CDR3aa: CAWKNFGTGEGGYTF

j_gene: TRBJ2-7
v_gene: TRBV6-5
abundance: -
d_gene: TRBD2
CDR3nt: TGTGCCAGCAGTTACTCAGGCGGGAGTTACGAGCAGTACTTC
CDR3aa: CASSYSGGSYEQYF

j_gene: TRBJ2-7
v_gene: TRBV5-4
abundance: once
d_gene: -
CDR3nt: TGTGCCAGCAGCTTGGGAGGCTACGAGCAGTACTTC
CDR3aa: CASSLGGYEQYF

j_gene: TRBJ2-3
v_gene: TRBV6-4
abundance: -
d_gene: TRBD2
CDR3nt: TGTGCCAGCAGTGGCGGGAGACCCCAGGATACGCAGTATTTT
CDR3aa: CASSGGRPQDTQYF

j_gene: TRBJ2-1
v_gene: TRBV3-1/TRBV3-2
abundance: once
d_gene: -
CDR3nt: TGTGCCAGCAGCCTCCGGTGGGGCCATGAGCAGTTCTTC
CDR3aa: CASSLRWGHEQFF

j_gene: TRBJ2-7
v_gene: TRBV5-6
abundance: -
d_gene: -
CDR3nt: TGTGCCAGCAGCTTGGCCGGTAGAGGAAACGAGCAGTACTTC
CDR3aa: CASSLAGRGNEQYF

j_gene: TRBJ2-6
v_gene: TRBV19
abundance: -
d_gene: -
CDR3nt: TGTGCCAGTAGGGGGGACTCGACTGGGGCCAACGTCCTGACTTTC
CDR3aa: CASRGDSTGANVLTF

j_gene: TRBJ1-5
v_gene: TRBV6-6
abundance: -
d_gene: -
CDR3nt: TGTGCCAGCAGTCAGGGGATGATCCAGCCCCAGCATTTT
CDR3aa: CASSQGMIQPQHF

j_gene: TRBJ2-5
v_gene: TRBV9
abundance: -
d_gene: -
CDR3nt: TGTGCCAGCGAACATCAAGAGACCCAGTACTTC
CDR3aa: CASEHQETQYF

j_gene: TRBJ2-5
v_gene: TRBV9
abundance: -
d_gene: TRBD2
CDR3nt: TGTGCCAGCAGCCGCATTGCGGGGGGTCAAGAGACCCAGTACTTC
CDR3aa: CASSRIAGGQETQYF

j_gene: TRBJ1-5
v_gene: TRBV6-2/TRBV6-3
abundance: -
d_gene: TRBD1
CDR3nt: TGTGCCAGCAGTGGGACAGGGGCTCAGCCCCAGCATTTT
CDR3aa: CASSGTGAQPQHF

j_gene: TRBJ2-3
v_gene: TRBV5-6
abundance: once
d_gene: TRBD1
CDR3nt: TGTGCCAGCAGCCCGGGACAGACTAGCACAGATACGCAGTATTTT
CDR3aa: CASSPGQTSTDTQYF

j_gene: TRBJ2-7
v_gene: TRBV27
abundance: -
d_gene: -
CDR3nt: TGTGCCAGCAGTTTTGGGACGGGACTTTCCTACGAGCAGTACTTC
CDR3aa: CASSFGTGLSYEQYF

j_gene: TRBJ2-7
v_gene: TRBV5-4
abundance: -
d_gene: TRBD2
CDR3nt: TGTGCCAGCAGCTTGGATAGCGGGGGGGGTTACGAGCAGTACTTC
CDR3aa: CASSLDSGGGYEQYF

j_gene: TRBJ2-7
v_gene: TRBV7-2
abundance: -
d_gene: -
CDR3nt: TGTGCCAGCAGCTTAGCCCATATGGCCGAGCAGTACTTC
CDR3aa: CASSLAHMAEQYF

j_gene: TRBJ2-5
v_gene: TRBV29-1
abundance: -
d_gene: TRBD2
CDR3nt: TGCAGCGTTGGGGGCGGGAGGGCCCCAGAGACCCAGTACTTC
CDR3aa: CSVGGGRAPETQYF

j_gene: TRBJ2-1
v_gene: TRBV11-3
abundance: once
d_gene: TRBD2
CDR3nt: TGTGCCAGCAGCTCCGACGGCGGGAGTTTCTCCAATGAGCAGTTCTTC
CDR3aa: CASSSDGGSFSNEQFF

j_gene: TRBJ2-7
v_gene: TRBV18
abundance: -
d_gene: -
CDR3nt: TGTGCCAGCTCAGCGACTGGCTACGAGCAGTACTTC
CDR3aa: CASSATGYEQYF

j_gene: TRBJ1-1
v_gene: TRBV19
abundance: -
d_gene: -
CDR3nt: TGTGCCAGTACCTCGAACAGCTGGAACACTGAAGCTTTCTTT
CDR3aa: CASTSNSWNTEAFF

j_gene: TRBJ1-5
v_gene: TRBV10-1
abundance: -
d_gene: -
CDR3nt: TGCGCCAGCAGTGAGTACAAATTCCTTGGCAATCAGCCCCAGCATTTT
CDR3aa: CASSEYKFLGNQPQHF

j_gene: TRBJ2-1
v_gene: TRBV28
abundance: -
d_gene: TRBD2
CDR3nt: TGTGCCAGCAGTTTTATTGGCGGGGGTACCTACAATGAGCAGTTCTTC
CDR3aa: CASSFIGGGTYNEQFF

j_gene: TRBJ1-1
v_gene: TRBV7-2
abundance: -
d_gene: -
CDR3nt: TGTGCCAGCAGCTTAGCGAGGGGGACTGAAGCTTTCTTT
CDR3aa: CASSLARGTEAFF

j_gene: TRBJ2-7
v_gene: TRBV27
abundance: -
d_gene: TRBD2
CDR3nt: TGTGCCAGCATCAAACTAGCGGGAGCAAGCTACGAGCAGTACTTC
CDR3aa: CASIKLAGASYEQYF

j_gene: TRBJ2-3
v_gene: TRBV5-1
abundance: -
d_gene: TRBD1
CDR3nt: TGCGCCAGCAGACCCGGACAGGGGACAGATACGCAGTATTTT
CDR3aa: CASRPGQGTDTQYF

j_gene: TRBJ2-3
v_gene: TRBV30
abundance: -
d_gene: -
CDR3nt: TGTGCCTGGAGGGACTCCGGTACGCAGTATTTT
CDR3aa: CAWRDSGTQYF

j_gene: TRBJ2-7
v_gene: TRBV6-6
abundance: -
d_gene: TRBD2
CDR3nt: TGTGCCAGCAGTCCCAGCGGGAGGCTCTACGAGCAGTACTTC
CDR3aa: CASSPSGRLYEQYF

j_gene: TRBJ1-1
v_gene: TRBV19
abundance: -
d_gene: TRBD1
CDR3nt: TGTGCCAGTAGTATAATGGACAGGGGAATGGGCACTGAAGCTTTCTTT
CDR3aa: CASSIMDRGMGTEAFF

j_gene: TRBJ2-3
v_gene: TRBV14
abundance: -
d_gene: -
CDR3nt: TGTGCCAGCAGCTTTCGGACACAGCAGAGCACAGATACGCAGTATTTT
CDR3aa: CASSFRTQQSTDTQYF

j_gene: TRBJ1-1
v_gene: TRBV18
abundance: once
d_gene: TRBD1
CDR3nt: TGTGCCAGCTCACCAAAGGGACAGGGTAACACTGAAGCTTTCTTT
CDR3aa: CASSPKGQGNTEAFF

j_gene: TRBJ2-3
v_gene: TRBV29-1
abundance: -
d_gene: TRBD1
CDR3nt: TGCAGCGCCGCCGGGACAGGGGGAGCAGATACGCAGTATTTT
CDR3aa: CSAAGTGGADTQYF

j_gene: TRBJ2-2
v_gene: TRBV21-1
abundance: -
d_gene: -
CDR3nt: TGTGCCAGCAGCCCATGGGACAGGGGGCGCACCGGGGAGCTGTTTTTT
CDR3aa: CASSPWDRGRTGELFF

j_gene: TRBJ2-7
v_gene: TRBV21-1
abundance: -
d_gene: -
CDR3nt: TGTGCCAGCAGGGCGGAGGGGATCCCCAACGAGCAGTACTTC
CDR3aa: CASRAEGIPNEQYF

j_gene: TRBJ1-1
v_gene: TRBV4-1
abundance: -
d_gene: -
CDR3nt: TGCGCCAGCAGCCAAGGGGAGGACATCACTGAAGCTTTCTTT
CDR3aa: CASSQGEDITEAFF